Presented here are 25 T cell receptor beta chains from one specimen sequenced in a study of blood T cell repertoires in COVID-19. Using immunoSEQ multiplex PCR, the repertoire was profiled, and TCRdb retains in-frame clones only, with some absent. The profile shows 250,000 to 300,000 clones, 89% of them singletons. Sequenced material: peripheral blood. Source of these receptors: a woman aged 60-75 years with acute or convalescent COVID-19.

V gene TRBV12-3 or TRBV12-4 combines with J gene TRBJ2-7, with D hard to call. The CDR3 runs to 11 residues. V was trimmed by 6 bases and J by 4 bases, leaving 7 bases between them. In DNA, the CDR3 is TGTGCCAGCAGGCTAAATTACGAGCAGTACTTC. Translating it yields CASRLNYEQYF.

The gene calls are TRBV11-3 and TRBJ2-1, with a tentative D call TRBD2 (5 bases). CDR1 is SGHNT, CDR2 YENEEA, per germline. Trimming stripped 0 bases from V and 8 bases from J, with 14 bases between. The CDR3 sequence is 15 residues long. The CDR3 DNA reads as TGTGCCAGCAGCTTAGATAGCGCCCCTGAGGATGAGCAGTTCTTC. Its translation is CASSLDSAPEDEQFF.

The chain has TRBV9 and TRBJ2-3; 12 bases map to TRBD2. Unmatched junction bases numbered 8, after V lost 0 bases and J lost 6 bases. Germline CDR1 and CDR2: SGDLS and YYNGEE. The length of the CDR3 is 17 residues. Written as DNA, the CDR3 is TGTGCCAGCAGCGTAGACCCTAGCGGGAGGGCCGTTGATACGCAGTATTTT. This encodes CASSVDPSGRAVDTQYF.

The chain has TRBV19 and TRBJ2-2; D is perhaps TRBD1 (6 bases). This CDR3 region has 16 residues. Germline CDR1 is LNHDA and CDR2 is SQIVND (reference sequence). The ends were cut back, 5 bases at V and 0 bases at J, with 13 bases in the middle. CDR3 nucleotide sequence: TGTGCCAGTAGTCGGGCGTCAGGGGCGAACACCGGGGAGCTGTTTTTT. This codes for CASSRASGANTGELFF. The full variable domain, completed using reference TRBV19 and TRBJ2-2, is DGGITQSPKYLFRKEGQNVTLSCEQNLNHDAMYWYRQDPGQGLRLIYYSQIVNDFQKGDIAEGYSVSREKKESFPLTVTSAQKNPTAFYLCASSRASGANTGELFFGEGSRLTVL.

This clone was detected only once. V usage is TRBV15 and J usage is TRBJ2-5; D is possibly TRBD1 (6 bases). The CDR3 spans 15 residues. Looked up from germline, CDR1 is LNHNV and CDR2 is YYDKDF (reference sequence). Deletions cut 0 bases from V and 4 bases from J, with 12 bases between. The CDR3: CATSRDLKGGETQYF. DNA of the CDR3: TGTGCCACCAGCAGAGATTTAAAAGGGGGAGAGACCCAGTACTTC.

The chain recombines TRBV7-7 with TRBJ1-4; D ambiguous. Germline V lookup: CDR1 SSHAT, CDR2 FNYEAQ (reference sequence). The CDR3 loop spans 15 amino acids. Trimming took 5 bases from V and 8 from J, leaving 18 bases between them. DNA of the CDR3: TGTGCCAGCAGCCCCGGAGGGCCTAGTCGGGAAAAACTGTTTTTT. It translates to CASSPGGPSREKLFF.

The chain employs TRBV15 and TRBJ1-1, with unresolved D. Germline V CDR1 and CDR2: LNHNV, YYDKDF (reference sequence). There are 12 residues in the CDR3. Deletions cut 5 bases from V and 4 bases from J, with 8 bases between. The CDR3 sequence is CATSVGFTEAFF. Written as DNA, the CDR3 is TGTGCCACCAGCGTCGGTTTCACTGAAGCTTTCTTT.

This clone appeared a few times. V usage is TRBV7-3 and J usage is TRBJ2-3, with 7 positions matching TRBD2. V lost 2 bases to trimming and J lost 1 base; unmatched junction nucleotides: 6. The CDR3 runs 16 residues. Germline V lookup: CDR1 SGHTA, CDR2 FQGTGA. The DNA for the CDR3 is TGTGCCAGCAGCTTATGGGAGGGTCCAGGCACAGATACGCAGTATTTT. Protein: CASSLWEGPGTDTQYF.

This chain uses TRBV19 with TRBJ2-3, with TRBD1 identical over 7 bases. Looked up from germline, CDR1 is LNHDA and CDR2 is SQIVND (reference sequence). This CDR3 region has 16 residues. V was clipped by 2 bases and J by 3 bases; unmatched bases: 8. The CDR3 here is CASSILTGRGTDTQYF. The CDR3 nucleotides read TGTGCCAGTAGTATACTGACAGGGAGAGGGACAGATACGCAGTATTTT.

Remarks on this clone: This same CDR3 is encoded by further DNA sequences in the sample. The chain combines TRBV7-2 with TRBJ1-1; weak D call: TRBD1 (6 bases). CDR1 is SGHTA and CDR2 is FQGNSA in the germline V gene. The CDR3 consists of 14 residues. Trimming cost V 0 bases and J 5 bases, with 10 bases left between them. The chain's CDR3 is CASSLAGGGTEAFF. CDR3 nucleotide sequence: TGTGCCAGCAGCTTAGCTGGGGGCGGGACTGAAGCTTTCTTT. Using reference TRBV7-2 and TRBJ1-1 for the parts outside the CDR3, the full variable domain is GAGVSQSPSNKVTEKGKDVELRCDPISGHTALYWYRQSLGQGLEFLIYFQGNSAPDKSGLPSDRFSAERTGGSVSTLTIQRTQQEDSAVYLCASSLAGGGTEAFFGQGTRLTVV.

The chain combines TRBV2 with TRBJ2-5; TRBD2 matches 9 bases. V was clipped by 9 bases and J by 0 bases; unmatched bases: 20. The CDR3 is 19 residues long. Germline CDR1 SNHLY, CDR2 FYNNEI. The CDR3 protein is CASTKVAGGPSRDQETQYF. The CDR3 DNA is TGTGCCAGTACCAAGGTCGCGGGGGGGCCATCGAGGGACCAAGAGACCCAGTACTTC.

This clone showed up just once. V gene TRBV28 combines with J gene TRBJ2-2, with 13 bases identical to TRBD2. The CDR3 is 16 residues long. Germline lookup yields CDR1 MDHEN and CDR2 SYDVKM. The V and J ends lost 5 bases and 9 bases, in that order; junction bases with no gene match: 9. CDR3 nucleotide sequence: TGTGCCAGCAGTGGACTAGCGGGGGTCGAGGTGCGGGAGCTGTTTTTT. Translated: CASSGLAGVEVRELFF. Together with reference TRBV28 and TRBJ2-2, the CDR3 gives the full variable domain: DVKVTQSSRYLVKRTGEKVFLECVQDMDHENMFWYRQDPGLGLRLIYFSYDVKMKEKGDIPEGYSVSREKKERFSLILESASTNQTSMYLCASSGLAGVEVRELFFGEGSRLTVL.

The CDR3 loop is CAIRDRGLYGYTF. DNA for the CDR3: TGTGCCATCCGGGACAGGGGACTCTATGGCTACACCTTC. This rearrangement joins TRBV2 to TRBJ1-2, with 10 bases matching TRBD1. The CDR3 is made up of 13 amino acids. CDR1 and CDR2 (germline): SNHLY, FYNNEI. The junction had 6 bases not matched to a gene; V was cut back by 10 bases and J by 4 bases.

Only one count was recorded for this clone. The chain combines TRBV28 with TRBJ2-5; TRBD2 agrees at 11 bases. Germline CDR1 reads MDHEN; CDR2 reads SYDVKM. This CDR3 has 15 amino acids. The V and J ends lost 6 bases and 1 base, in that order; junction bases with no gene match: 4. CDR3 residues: CASRSTSGTQETQYF. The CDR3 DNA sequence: TGTGCCAGCAGATCGACTAGCGGGACCCAAGAGACCCAGTACTTC.

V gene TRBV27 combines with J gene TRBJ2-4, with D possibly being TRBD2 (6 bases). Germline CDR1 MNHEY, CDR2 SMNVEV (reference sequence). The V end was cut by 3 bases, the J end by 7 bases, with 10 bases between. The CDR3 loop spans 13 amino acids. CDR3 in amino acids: CASSLGTANIQYF. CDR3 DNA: TGTGCCAGCAGTTTGGGGACTGCTAACATTCAGTACTTC.

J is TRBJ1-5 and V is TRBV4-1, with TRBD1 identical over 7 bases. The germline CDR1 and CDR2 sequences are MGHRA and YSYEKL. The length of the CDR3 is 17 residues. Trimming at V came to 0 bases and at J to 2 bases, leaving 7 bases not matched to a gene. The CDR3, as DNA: TGCGCCAGCAGCCAAGATACAGGGGACATCGGCAATCAGCCCCAGCATTTT. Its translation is CASSQDTGDIGNQPQHF.

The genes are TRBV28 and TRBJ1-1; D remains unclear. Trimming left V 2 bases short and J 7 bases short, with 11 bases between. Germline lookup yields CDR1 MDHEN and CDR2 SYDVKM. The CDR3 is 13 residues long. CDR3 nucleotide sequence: TGTGCCAGCAGTTTAACTCTGCCGCTTGAAGCTTTCTTT. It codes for CASSLTLPLEAFF.

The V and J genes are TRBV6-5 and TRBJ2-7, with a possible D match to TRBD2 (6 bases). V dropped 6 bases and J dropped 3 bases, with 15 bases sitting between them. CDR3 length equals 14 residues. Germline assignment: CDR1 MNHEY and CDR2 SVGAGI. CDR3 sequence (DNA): TGTGCCAGCAGGCGACTAGATAGTAGCTACGAGCAGTACTTC. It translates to CASRRLDSSYEQYF.

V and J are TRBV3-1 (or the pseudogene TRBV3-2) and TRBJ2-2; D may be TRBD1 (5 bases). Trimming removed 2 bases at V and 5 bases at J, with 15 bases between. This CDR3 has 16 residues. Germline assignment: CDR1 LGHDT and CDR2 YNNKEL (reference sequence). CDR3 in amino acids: CASSQNGRVATGELFF. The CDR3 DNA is TGTGCCAGCAGCCAAAACGGCAGGGTAGCAACCGGGGAGCTGTTTTTT.

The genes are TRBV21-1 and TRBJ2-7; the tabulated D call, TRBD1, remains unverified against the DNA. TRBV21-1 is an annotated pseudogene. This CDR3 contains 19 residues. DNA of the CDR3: TGTGCCAGCAGCCCACAGGGTTTCGTCGGGACAGGGTTTGCCTACGAGCAGTACTTC. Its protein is CASSPQGFVGTGFAYEQYF.

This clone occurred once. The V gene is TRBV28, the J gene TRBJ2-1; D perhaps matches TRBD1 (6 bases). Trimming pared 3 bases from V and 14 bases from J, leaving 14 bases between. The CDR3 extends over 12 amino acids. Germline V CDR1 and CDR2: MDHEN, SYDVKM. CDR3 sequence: CASSLGRGSKFF. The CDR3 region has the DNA TGTGCCAGCAGTTTGGGCAGGGGATCGAAGTTCTTC.

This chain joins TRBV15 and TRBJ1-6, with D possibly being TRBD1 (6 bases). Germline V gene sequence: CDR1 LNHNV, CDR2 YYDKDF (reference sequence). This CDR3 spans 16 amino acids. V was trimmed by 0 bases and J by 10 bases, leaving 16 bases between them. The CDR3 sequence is CATSRDPPQGRSPLHF. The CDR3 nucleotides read TGTGCCACCAGCAGAGATCCCCCACAGGGTCGGTCACCCCTCCACTTT.

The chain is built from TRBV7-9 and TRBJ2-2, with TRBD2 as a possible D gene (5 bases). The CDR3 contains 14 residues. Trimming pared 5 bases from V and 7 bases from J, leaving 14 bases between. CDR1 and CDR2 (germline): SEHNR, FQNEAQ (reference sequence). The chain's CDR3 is CASSPPWAGGELFF. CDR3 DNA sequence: TGTGCCAGCAGCCCCCCCTGGGCGGGCGGGGAGCTGTTTTTT.

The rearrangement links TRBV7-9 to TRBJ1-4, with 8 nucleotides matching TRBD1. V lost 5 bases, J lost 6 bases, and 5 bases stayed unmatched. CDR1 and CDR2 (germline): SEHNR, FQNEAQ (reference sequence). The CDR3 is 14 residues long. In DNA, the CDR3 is TGTGCCAGCAGCCAGGACAGGGACTATGAAAAACTGTTTTTT. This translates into CASSQDRDYEKLFF.

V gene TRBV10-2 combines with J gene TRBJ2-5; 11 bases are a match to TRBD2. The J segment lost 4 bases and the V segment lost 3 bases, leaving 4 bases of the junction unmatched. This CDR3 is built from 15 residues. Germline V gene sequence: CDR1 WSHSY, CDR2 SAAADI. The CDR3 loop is CASSEPGLAGETQYF. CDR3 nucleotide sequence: TGCGCCAGCAGTGAACCCGGACTAGCGGGAGAGACCCAGTACTTC.